These 14 T cell receptor beta chains share one sample of origin, sequenced in a study of T cells after yellow fever vaccination. TCRdb used MiXCR to reprocess the 5' RACE reads, holding one entry per CDR3 protein. The data hold about 21,000 distinct CDR3 sequences, with 5.2% observed a single time. The material was PBMCs, either bulk or a sorted T-cell subset (CD4+, CD8+, memory, or dextramer-sorted; not recorded which), obtained more than 35 days after the first yellow fever vaccination. These receptors all stem from a man aged 18-30 years who received the YFV17D yellow fever vaccine.

This clonotype was observed at least ten times. CDR3 amino acids: CASSSDRLANIQYF. CDR3 nucleotide sequence: TGTGCCAGCAGCTCCGACAGACTAGCAAACATTCAGTACTTC. The chain has TRBV7-9 and TRBJ2-4; TRBD2 aligns across 7 bases. The CDR3 runs to 14 residues. Germline loops: CDR1 SEHNR, CDR2 FQNEAQ (reference sequence). V was clipped by 4 bases and J by 6 bases; unmatched bases: 6. The full variable domain, rest sourced from reference TRBV7-9 and TRBJ2-4, is DTGVSQNPRHKITKRGQNVTFRCDPISEHNRLYWYRQTLGQGPEFLTYFQNEAQLEKSRLLSDRFSAERPKGSFSTLEIQRTEQGDSAMYLCASSSDRLANIQYFGAGTRLSVL.

This clonotype was seen repeatedly, ten times or more. The DNA of the CDR3 is TGCAGTGGGACGGTGAATGAAAAACTGTTTTTT. Translating it yields CSGTVNEKLFF. The V call is TRBV20-1, the J call TRBJ1-4; D gene uncertain. Trimming removed 7 bases from V and 5 bases from J, with 8 bases in between. This CDR3 has 11 amino acids. Per germline, CDR1 DFQATT and CDR2 SNEGSKA (reference sequence).

This clonotype occurred many times. This rearrangement joins TRBV6-1 to TRBJ2-2, with 12 bases lining up with TRBD2. The germline CDR1 and CDR2 sequences are MNHNS and SASEGT. V shed 2 bases, J shed 6 bases, and the junction held 1 base outside the gene matches. There are 15 residues in the CDR3. In nucleotides, the CDR3 is TGTGCCAGCAGTGAACTAGCGGGGGGGCCCGGGGAGCTGTTTTTT. This codes for CASSELAGGPGELFF.

Many counts were recorded for this clonotype. The chain couples TRBV7-2 to TRBJ2-1, with 9 bases lining up with TRBD2. Germline CDR1 SGHTA, CDR2 FQGNSA. Trimming took 2 bases from V and 5 from J; bases not matched to a gene: 4. This CDR3 is 15 amino acids long. Here the CDR3 DNA reads TGTGCCAGCAGCTTAATGCGGGGGGGCCACAATGAGCAGTTCTTC. Its translation: CASSLMRGGHNEQFF.

This clonotype was recorded at least ten times. The gene calls are TRBV3-1 and TRBJ2-6, with D perhaps assigned TRBD1 or TRBD2 (5 bases each). Trimming removed 5 bases at V and 2 bases at J, with 7 bases between. Germline V gives CDR1 LGHDT, CDR2 YNNKEL (reference sequence). The length of the CDR3 is 14 residues. Written as DNA, the CDR3 is TGTGCCAGCAGCTCGGGGCCTGGGGCCAACGTCCTGACTTTC. This sequence encodes CASSSGPGANVLTF.

In its sample, this clonotype was seen many times. In nucleotides, the CDR3 is TGTGCCACCAGCAGTCAGGGAGGCGGCTACACCTTC. Amino acids: CATSSQGGGYTF. The chain uses TRBV15 and TRBJ1-2; D possibly corresponds to TRBD1 (5 bases). This CDR3 contains 12 residues. Between the trimmed V and J ends, which lost 3 bases and 8 bases, there was a span of 10 bases. In germline, CDR1 is LNHNV, CDR2 YYDKDF (reference sequence).

Many counts were recorded for this clonotype. The chain combines TRBV10-3 with TRBJ2-2; a possible D gene is TRBD1 (6 bases). CDR3 size: 16 residues. V shed 1 base and J shed 1 base, with 10 bases lying between them. Germline assignment: CDR1 ENHRY and CDR2 SYGVKD. CDR3 loop: CAISEYTGKNTGELFF. CDR3 nucleotides: TGTGCCATCAGTGAGTACACAGGGAAGAACACCGGGGAGCTGTTTTTT.

Sample share makes this clonotype medium-sized. The chain couples TRBV12-3 or TRBV12-4 to TRBJ1-5; 7 bases line up with TRBD1. The CDR3 spans 14 residues. Trimming cost V 6 bases and J 2 bases; bases outside gene matches: 4. CDR3 DNA: TGTGCCAGCAGCCCCACAGGGGGCAATCAGCCCCAGCATTTT. Encoded protein: CASSPTGGNQPQHF.

This clonotype was seen at least ten times. The chain links TRBV12-3 or TRBV12-4 to TRBJ1-1; D not certain. Trimming cost V 3 bases and J 1 base, with 9 bases left between them. The CDR3 spans 14 residues. The CDR3 is CASSFMIRNTEAFF. The CDR3, as DNA: TGTGCCAGCAGTTTTATGATCAGGAACACTGAAGCTTTCTTT.

The table lists this clonotype with a few counts. The chain employs TRBV18 and TRBJ1-1; no clear D. V lost 2 bases and J 1 base, leaving 8 bases between the germline ends. The CDR3 consists of 14 residues. From germline, CDR1 is KGHSH and CDR2 LQKENI. The CDR3 sequence: CASSPTATNTEAFF. In nucleotides, the CDR3 is TGTGCCAGCTCACCAACGGCGACGAACACTGAAGCTTTCTTT.

This clonotype was picked up many times. The V call is TRBV5-6, the J call TRBJ1-4; tentatively, D is TRBD1 (6 bases). V was trimmed by 3 bases and J by 5 bases, leaving 11 bases between them. This CDR3 has 14 amino acids. Germline loops: CDR1 SGHDT, CDR2 YYEEEE. CDR3: CASSSAQGNEKLFF. CDR3 sequence (DNA): TGTGCCAGCAGCTCGGCTCAGGGGAATGAAAAACTGTTTTTT.

This clonotype was seen ten or more times. The CDR3 here is CASSLYLANSPLHF. As DNA, the CDR3 is TGCGCCAGCAGCTTGTACCTTGCTAATTCACCCCTCCACTTT. The chain carries TRBV5-1 and TRBJ1-6; D is unresolved. Trimming removed 1 base at V and 6 bases at J, with 8 bases between. The CDR3 extends over 14 amino acids. Germline assignment: CDR1 SGHRS and CDR2 YFSETQ.

This clonotype was seen ten or more times. This sequence joins TRBV4-1 and TRBJ2-1; D call uncertain. Germline CDR1 and CDR2: MGHRA and YSYEKL. The V end was cut by 0 bases, the J end by 2 bases, with 8 bases between. The CDR3 has 15 amino acids. This chain's CDR3 is CASSQELRAYNEQFF. For the CDR3, the DNA is TGCGCCAGCAGCCAAGAACTTAGGGCCTACAATGAGCAGTTCTTC.

This clonotype was found many times. The V and J genes are TRBV12-3 or TRBV12-4 and TRBJ1-1; 8 bases fit TRBD1. With V trimmed by 8 bases and J by 3 bases, 2 bases remained unmatched. The CDR3 is 12 residues long. The DNA for the CDR3 is TGTGCCAGCGCAGGGGGCTACACTGAAGCTTTCTTT. It codes for CASAGGYTEAFF.